Following are 30 T cell receptor beta chains from one sample sequenced in a study of T cells in Graves' hyperthyroidism and ophthalmopathy. Researchers took RNA transcripts and amplified the TCR beta CDR3 regions from them. The primer set for the first-round RT-PCR of the TCR CDR3 was HTBI. TCRdb passed the multiplex PCR reads through MiXCR, listing each CDR3 protein once. The table lists approximately 590,000 distinct CDR3 sequences, 15% to 19% of them singletons. Sequenced: blood. The receptor set was obtained from a young woman with Graves' hyperthyroidism.

This clonotype was detected a few times. V is TRBV6-1 and J is TRBJ1-3, with D unresolved. CDR3 length: 15 residues. Germline loops: CDR1 MNHNS, CDR2 SASEGT. V was cut by 10 bases and J by 0 bases, with 16 bases left in between. CDR3 residues: CATGGGIASGNTIYF. The CDR3 region has the DNA TGTGCCACGGGCGGAGGAATCGCCTCTGGAAACACCATATATTTT.

This clonotype was detected a few times. This chain connects TRBV6-1 to TRBJ2-1; 8 nucleotides align to TRBD2. The germline CDR1 and CDR2 sequences are MNHNS and SASEGT. CDR3 length: 15 residues. After removal of 5 bases from V and 4 bases from J, the junction contained 7 bases not matched to a gene. The CDR3 spells CASSPSGTRYNEQFF. In nucleotides, the CDR3 is TGTGCCAGCAGTCCTTCCGGGACTAGATACAATGAGCAGTTCTTC.

About this clonotype itself: A read error may be the cause here, since a much bigger clone is one base away. The genes are TRBV5-1 and TRBJ1-1; 7 bases agree with TRBD1. Trimming cost V 1 base and J 5 bases; bases outside gene matches: 8. CDR3 length: 15 amino acids. Germline CDR1 is SGHRS and CDR2 is YFSETQ. The DNA of the CDR3 is TGCGCCAGCAGCTTGCCAGACAGGGCGGTGACTGAAGCTTTCTTT. Protein sequence: CASSLPDRAVTEAFF. The complete variable domain, with remaining parts taken from reference TRBV5-1 and TRBJ1-1, reads KAGVTQTPRYLIKTRGQQVTLSCSPISGHRSVSWYQQTPGQGLQFLFEYFSETQRNKGNFPGRFSGRQFSNSRSEMNVSTLELGDSALYLCASSLPDRAVTEAFFGQGTRLTVV.

This clonotype was seen at least ten times. The chain has TRBV20-1 and TRBJ2-1, with 10 bases matching TRBD2. The CDR3 extends over 17 amino acids. CDR1 and CDR2 from the germline V gene are DFQATT and SNEGSKA (reference sequence). V dropped 2 bases and J dropped 2; count of bases not matched to a gene: 9. CDR3 protein: CSARSPGLAETYNEQFF. The CDR3 DNA is TGCAGTGCTAGATCTCCCGGACTAGCGGAAACCTACAATGAGCAGTTCTTC.

The chain employs TRBV15 and TRBJ2-6; D might be TRBD2 (5 bases). CDR3 length: 18 amino acids. V dropped 1 base and J dropped 0 bases, with 13 bases sitting between them. The germline gives CDR1 LNHNV, CDR2 YYDKDF (reference sequence). The CDR3 reads CATSRGGSRGSGANVLTF. CDR3 DNA sequence: TGTGCCACCAGCAGAGGTGGCTCCCGGGGCTCTGGGGCCAACGTCCTGACTTTC.

This clonotype occurred a few times. This chain joins TRBV7-2 and TRBJ2-3; 7 bases are a match to TRBD2. V lost 5 bases to trimming and J lost 12 bases; unmatched junction nucleotides: 23. This CDR3 spans 17 amino acids. The germline V gene encodes CDR1 SGHTA and CDR2 FQGNSA. CDR3 amino acids: CASSPSGGDGELVIQYF. CDR3 coding DNA: TGTGCCAGCAGCCCCTCGGGAGGTGATGGGGAACTAGTCATCCAGTATTTT. Full variable domain (outside the CDR3, taken from reference TRBV7-2 and TRBJ2-3): GAGVSQSPSNKVTEKGKDVELRCDPISGHTALYWYRQSLGQGLEFLIYFQGNSAPDKSGLPSDRFSAERTGGSVSTLTIQRTQQEDSAVYLCASSPSGGDGELVIQYFGPGTRLTVL.

This clonotype was counted many times. This chain joins TRBV20-1 and TRBJ2-3; 10 bases map to TRBD2. The CDR3 contains 15 residues. With V trimmed by 1 base and J by 5 bases, 6 bases remained unmatched. Germline CDR1 is DFQATT and CDR2 is SNEGSKA (reference sequence). The CDR3 DNA is TGCAGTGCTAGAGTGCCGGGACTAGCGTTAGATACGCAGTATTTT. Translating gives CSARVPGLALDTQYF.

J is TRBJ2-7 and V is TRBV29-1, with a weak D call TRBD2 (5 bases). CDR3 length: 14 amino acids. V lost 0 bases and J 2 bases, leaving 11 bases between the germline ends. CDR1 SQVTM and CDR2 ANQGSEA come from the germline V gene. CDR3: CSVEDGSGTYEQYF. The CDR3 region has the DNA TGCAGCGTTGAAGATGGGTCGGGGACCTACGAGCAGTACTTC.

This chain links TRBV4-1 with TRBJ2-1; the D gene is possibly TRBD2 (6 bases). This CDR3 contains 19 residues. The V gene's germline CDR1 is MGHRA and CDR2 YSYEKL. Deletions cut 3 bases from V and 1 base from J, with 22 bases between. The DNA of the CDR3 is TGCGCCAGCAGCCAGGACCGGACTAACGCCCTTGGATCCTACAATGAGCAGTTCTTC. Its translation is CASSQDRTNALGSYNEQFF.

This clonotype came up many times. The chain couples TRBV18 to TRBJ1-4; D not certain. This CDR3 comprises 15 residues. Per germline, CDR1 KGHSH and CDR2 LQKENI. V lost 0 bases, J lost 6 bases, and 11 bases lay in between. CDR3 sequence (DNA): TGTGCCAGCTCACCACCGGGAGGGCTTGATGAAAAACTGTTTTTT. Amino acid sequence: CASSPPGGLDEKLFF. Full variable domain (outside the CDR3, taken from reference TRBV18 and TRBJ1-4): NAGVMQNPRHLVRRRGQEARLRCSPMKGHSHVYWYRQLPEEGLKFMVYLQKENIIDESGMPKERFSAEFPKEGPSILRIQQVVRGDSAAYFCASSPPGGLDEKLFFGSGTQLSVL.

This clonotype was counted at least ten times. This rearrangement joins TRBV29-1 to TRBJ2-2; the match to TRBD2 covers 10 bases. This CDR3 region has 13 residues. Trimming removed 7 bases from V and 5 bases from J; junction bases left unmatched: 4. CDR1 is SQVTM and CDR2 is ANQGSEA in the germline V gene. CDR3 DNA sequence: TGCAGCGCAGGACTAGCGGTTACCGGGGAGCTGTTTTTT. Translated, it gives CSAGLAVTGELFF.

This clonotype has ten or more counts. The chain combines TRBV12-3 or TRBV12-4 with TRBJ1-2, with a weak D call TRBD1 (6 bases). The V gene lost 6 bases and the J gene lost 4 bases, with 15 bases spanning the gap. CDR3 length: 14 amino acids. The CDR3 DNA sequence: TGTGCCAGCAGCCAGGGGCCTGGGTCCTATGGCTACACCTTC. It specifies CASSQGPGSYGYTF.

Ten or more counts support this clonotype. The V gene is TRBV5-1, the J gene TRBJ1-4; 7 nucleotides align to TRBD1. Germline CDR1 SGHRS, CDR2 YFSETQ. J gave up 5 bases and V 4 bases, and 14 bases lay outside the gene matches. CDR3 size: 17 residues. The CDR3 DNA is TGCGCCAGCAGCGTAGAGCCACTCGGGACAGCAAATGAAAAACTGTTTTTT. Its protein product is CASSVEPLGTANEKLFF.

CDR3 amino acids: CASSNPSGSLGETQYF. CDR3 in DNA: TGTGCCAGCAGTAACCCAAGCGGGAGCTTGGGGGAGACCCAGTACTTC. This chain connects TRBV6-1 to TRBJ2-5; 8 positions agree with TRBD2. V lost 5 bases to trimming and J lost 5 bases; unmatched junction nucleotides: 13. CDR1 and CDR2 from the germline V gene are MNHNS and SASEGT. The CDR3 is 16 residues long.

A remark on this clonotype: This may stem from a read error, because a much larger clone lies one nucleotide away. J is TRBJ1-2 and V is TRBV20-1; the match to TRBD1 covers 8 bases. Germline V gene lookup returns CDR1 DFQATT and CDR2 SNEGSKA (reference sequence). The CDR3 is 12 residues long. J gave up 5 bases and V 5 bases, and 4 bases lay outside the gene matches. Here the CDR3 reads CSAWTGRYGYTF. The CDR3 DNA follows: TGCAGTGCTTGGACAGGGCGATATGGCTACACCTTC.

This clonotype was picked up many times. The CDR3 sequence: CASSLREKANEQFF. DNA for the CDR3: TGTGCCAGCAGCTTACGCGAGAAAGCCAATGAGCAGTTCTTC. The chain couples TRBV7-8 to TRBJ2-1; D not certain. V lost 2 bases to trimming and J lost 6 bases, with 11 bases between them. CDR1 SGHVS and CDR2 FQNEAQ come from the germline V gene. The CDR3 sequence is 14 residues long.

This clonotype was counted a few times. J is TRBJ2-3 and V is TRBV27; D remains unclear. Germline CDR1 MNHEY, CDR2 SMNVEV (reference sequence). This CDR3 is built from 14 residues. The germline V and J ends were trimmed by 6 bases and 2 bases, with 12 bases remaining between them. The CDR3 here is CASRITIYTDTQYF. DNA of the CDR3: TGTGCCAGCAGGATAACAATCTACACAGATACGCAGTATTTT.

At least ten counts were recorded for this clonotype. The chain links TRBV9 to TRBJ2-7, with 7 bases identical to TRBD1. CDR1 SGDLS and CDR2 YYNGEE come from the germline V gene. This CDR3 region has 13 residues. Germline trimming cut 3 bases from V and 1 base from J; bases unmatched to any gene: 1. The CDR3 bases are TGTGCCAGCAGCGCGGGACAGTCCTACGAGCAGTACTTC. Translation: CASSAGQSYEQYF.

The rearrangement joins TRBV28 to TRBJ1-4; possibly TRBD1 for D (5 bases). Trimming took 2 bases from V and 8 from J, leaving 15 bases between them. CDR1 MDHEN and CDR2 SYDVKM come from the germline V gene. The CDR3 is made up of 15 amino acids. Here the CDR3 reads CASSLVAGRAEKLFF. CDR3 DNA sequence: TGTGCCAGCAGTTTAGTGGCAGGGAGGGCGGAAAAACTGTTTTTT.

This clonotype was seen at least ten times. This sequence joins TRBV12-3 or TRBV12-4 and TRBJ1-1; 9 positions agree with TRBD1. Trimming took 6 bases from V and 5 from J; bases not matched to a gene: 7. The CDR3 sequence is 14 residues long. The chain's CDR3 is CASRPDRGWTEAFF. The CDR3 nucleotides are TGTGCCAGCAGACCGGACAGGGGCTGGACTGAAGCTTTCTTT.

In its sample, this clonotype was seen many times. The rearrangement links TRBV7-2 to TRBJ2-1, with D uncertain. The CDR3 totals 16 residues. The V gene's germline CDR1 is SGHTA and CDR2 FQGNSA. V was cut by 1 base and J by 2 bases, with 12 bases left in between. The CDR3 nucleotides are TGTGCCAGCAGCTTAGTACCAGACCGACCCTACAATGAGCAGTTCTTC. This codes for CASSLVPDRPYNEQFF. The complete variable domain, with remaining parts taken from reference TRBV7-2 and TRBJ2-1, reads GAGVSQSPSNKVTEKGKDVELRCDPISGHTALYWYRQSLGQGLEFLIYFQGNSAPDKSGLPSDRFSAERTGGSVSTLTIQRTQQEDSAVYLCASSLVPDRPYNEQFFGPGTRLTVL.

The chain links TRBV9 to TRBJ2-2; D is undetermined. Germline V gene sequence: CDR1 SGDLS, CDR2 YYNGEE. The CDR3 loop spans 13 amino acids. V lost 3 bases to trimming and J lost 4 bases, with 7 bases between them. The CDR3 DNA is TGTGCCAGCAGCGCCCGGAGCACCGGGGAGCTGTTTTTT. This codes for CASSARSTGELFF.

Concerning this clonotype: At one boundary the junction diverges from the germline segment, which might be a read error. The chain has TRBV7-2 and TRBJ1-1; D is unclear. Germline CDR1 reads SGHTA; CDR2 reads FQGNSA. The CDR3 loop spans 16 amino acids. CDR3 protein: CASSSTLDGRRAEAFF. The DNA of the CDR3 is TGTGCCAGCAGCTCTACCCTAGACGGAAGGAGGGCTGAAGCCTTCTTT.

This clonotype appeared many times. The chain recombines TRBV7-8 with TRBJ2-7, with TRBD2 identical over 10 bases. The CDR3 consists of 14 residues. With 3 bases clipped from V and 6 bases from J, the junction kept 5 bases outside the gene matches. CDR1 SGHVS and CDR2 FQNEAQ come from the germline V gene. The CDR3, as DNA: TGTGCCAGCAGCTTTCCTAGCGGGAGTTCCGAGCAGTACTTC. Translation: CASSFPSGSSEQYF.

This clonotype was observed a handful of times. This chain links TRBV19 with TRBJ1-1; no clear D. CDR3 length: 13 residues. Germline V gene data show CDR1 as LNHDA and CDR2 as SQIVND (reference sequence). Trimming shortened V by 7 bases and J by 3 bases, and 12 bases separated the two germline ends. The CDR3 sequence: CASTMVSDTEAFF. The DNA of the CDR3 is TGTGCCAGTACCATGGTGTCAGACACTGAAGCTTTCTTT.

The sample holds a few counts of this clonotype. The chain couples TRBV14 to TRBJ2-3; 7 positions match TRBD2. The CDR3 is 15 amino acids. Per the germline V gene, CDR1 is SGHDN and CDR2 is FVKESK. V dropped 4 bases and J dropped 8; count of bases not matched to a gene: 12. CDR3 sequence (DNA): TGTGCCAGCAGCCGAGGGACTACGGCCGGTGGTACGCAGTATTTT. Residues: CASSRGTTAGGTQYF.

The chain recombines TRBV27 with TRBJ1-5; TRBD1 is a possible D gene (6 bases). V lost 5 bases and J 6 bases, leaving 11 bases between the germline ends. The CDR3 runs to 13 residues. Germline V CDR1 and CDR2: MNHEY, SMNVEV (reference sequence). This CDR3 is CASSTGFFQPQHF. CDR3 bases: TGTGCCAGCAGTACAGGGTTCTTTCAGCCCCAGCATTTT.

This clonotype was seen more than once but under ten times. The genes are TRBV30 and TRBJ2-3; 12 bases align to TRBD2. J gave up 1 base and V 2 bases, and 10 bases lay outside the gene matches. The CDR3 is 18 residues long. Per the germline V gene, CDR1 is GTSNPN and CDR2 is SVGIG (reference sequence). CDR3 DNA sequence: TGTGCCTGGAGTATGGGGGTCCTAGCGGGAGGGGGCACAGATACGCAGTATTTT. This translates into CAWSMGVLAGGGTDTQYF.

This clonotype was recorded many times. The V and J genes are TRBV6-1 and TRBJ1-1, with D tentatively TRBD1 (5 bases). This CDR3 is built from 15 residues. Deletions cut 6 bases from V and 1 base from J, with 15 bases between. Germline lookup yields CDR1 MNHNS and CDR2 SASEGT. The CDR3 loop is CASSAPDRSNTEAFF. CDR3 sequence (DNA): TGTGCCAGCAGCGCACCCGACAGATCGAACACTGAAGCTTTCTTT.

The CDR3 nucleotides read TGTGCCACCAGGGATCCGGGACTAGCGAATGAGCAGTTCTTC. Protein: CATRDPGLANEQFF. The rearrangement uses TRBV15 and TRBJ2-1, with 10 bases aligning to TRBD2. J gave up 7 bases and V 6 bases, and 6 bases lay outside the gene matches. Germline CDR1 and CDR2: LNHNV and YYDKDF (reference sequence). The CDR3 extends over 14 amino acids.